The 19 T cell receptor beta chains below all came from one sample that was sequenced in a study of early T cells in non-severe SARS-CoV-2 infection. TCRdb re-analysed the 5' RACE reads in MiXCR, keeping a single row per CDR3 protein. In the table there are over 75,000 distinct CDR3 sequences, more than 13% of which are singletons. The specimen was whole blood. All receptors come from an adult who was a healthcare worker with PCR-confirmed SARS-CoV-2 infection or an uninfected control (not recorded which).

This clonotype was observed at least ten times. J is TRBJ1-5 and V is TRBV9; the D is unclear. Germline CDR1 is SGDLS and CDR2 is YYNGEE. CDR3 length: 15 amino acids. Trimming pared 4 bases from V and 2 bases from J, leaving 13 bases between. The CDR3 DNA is TGTGCCAGCAGCCCTTCCCCCTGGGGCAATCAGCCCCAGCATTTT. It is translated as CASSPSPWGNQPQHF.

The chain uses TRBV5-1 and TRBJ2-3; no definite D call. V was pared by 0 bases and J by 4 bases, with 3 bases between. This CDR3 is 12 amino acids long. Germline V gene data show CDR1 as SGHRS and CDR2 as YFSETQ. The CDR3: CASSLESDTQYF. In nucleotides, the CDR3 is TGCGCCAGCAGCTTGGAATCAGATACGCAGTATTTT. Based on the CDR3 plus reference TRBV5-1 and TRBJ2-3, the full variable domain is KAGVTQTPRYLIKTRGQQVTLSCSPISGHRSVSWYQQTPGQGLQFLFEYFSETQRNKGNFPGRFSGRQFSNSRSEMNVSTLELGDSALYLCASSLESDTQYFGPGTRLTVL.

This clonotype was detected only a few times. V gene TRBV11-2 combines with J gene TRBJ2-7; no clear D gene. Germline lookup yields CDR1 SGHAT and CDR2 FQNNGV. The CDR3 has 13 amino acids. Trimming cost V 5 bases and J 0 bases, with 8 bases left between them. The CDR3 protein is CASSPPSSYEQYF. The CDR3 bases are TGTGCCAGCAGCCCGCCCAGCTCCTACGAGCAGTACTTC.

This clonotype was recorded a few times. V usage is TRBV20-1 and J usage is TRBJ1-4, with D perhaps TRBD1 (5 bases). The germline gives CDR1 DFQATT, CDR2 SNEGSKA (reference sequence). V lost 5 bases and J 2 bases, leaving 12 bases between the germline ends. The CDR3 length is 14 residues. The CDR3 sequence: CSAAPWGTNEKLFF. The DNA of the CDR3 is TGCAGTGCTGCCCCTTGGGGGACTAATGAAAAACTGTTTTTT.

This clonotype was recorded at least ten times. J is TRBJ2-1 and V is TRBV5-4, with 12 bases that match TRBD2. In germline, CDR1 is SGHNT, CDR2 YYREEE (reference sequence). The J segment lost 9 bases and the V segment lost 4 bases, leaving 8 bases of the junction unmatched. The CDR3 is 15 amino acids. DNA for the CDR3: TGTGCCAGCAGCCTGACTAGCGGGAGTTGGGCTGAGCAGTTCTTC. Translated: CASSLTSGSWAEQFF.

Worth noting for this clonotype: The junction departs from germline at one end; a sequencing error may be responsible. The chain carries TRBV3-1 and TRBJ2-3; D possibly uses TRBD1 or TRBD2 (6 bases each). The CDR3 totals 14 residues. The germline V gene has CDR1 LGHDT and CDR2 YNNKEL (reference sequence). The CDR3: CATSWGASADTRYF. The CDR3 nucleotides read TGTGCTACGAGTTGGGGGGCGTCCGCAGATACGCGGTATTTT.

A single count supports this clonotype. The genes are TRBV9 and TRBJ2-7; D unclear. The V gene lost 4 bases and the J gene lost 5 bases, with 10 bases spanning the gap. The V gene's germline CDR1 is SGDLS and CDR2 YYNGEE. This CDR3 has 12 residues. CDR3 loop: CASSPGLNEQYF. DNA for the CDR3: TGTGCCAGCAGCCCAGGCCTCAACGAGCAGTACTTC.

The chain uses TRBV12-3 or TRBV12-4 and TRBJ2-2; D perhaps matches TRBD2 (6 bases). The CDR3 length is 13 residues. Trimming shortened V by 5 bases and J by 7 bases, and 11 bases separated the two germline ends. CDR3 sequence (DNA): TGTGCCAGCAGTCCTAGCGATCACGGGGAGCTGTTTTTT. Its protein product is CASSPSDHGELFF.

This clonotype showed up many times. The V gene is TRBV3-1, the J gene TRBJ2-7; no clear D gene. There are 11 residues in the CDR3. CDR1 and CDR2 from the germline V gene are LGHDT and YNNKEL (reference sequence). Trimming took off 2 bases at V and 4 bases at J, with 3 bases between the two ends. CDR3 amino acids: CASSQQYEQYF. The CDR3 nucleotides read TGTGCCAGCAGCCAACAGTACGAGCAGTACTTC.

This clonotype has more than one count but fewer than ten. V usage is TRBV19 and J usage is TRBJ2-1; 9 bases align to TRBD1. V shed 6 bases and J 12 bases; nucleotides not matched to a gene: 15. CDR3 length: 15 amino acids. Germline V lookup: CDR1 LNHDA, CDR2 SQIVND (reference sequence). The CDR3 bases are TGTGCCAGTAGCAAACAGGGGGCTTGGATCTTTGGGCAGTTCTTC. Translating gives CASSKQGAWIFGQFF.

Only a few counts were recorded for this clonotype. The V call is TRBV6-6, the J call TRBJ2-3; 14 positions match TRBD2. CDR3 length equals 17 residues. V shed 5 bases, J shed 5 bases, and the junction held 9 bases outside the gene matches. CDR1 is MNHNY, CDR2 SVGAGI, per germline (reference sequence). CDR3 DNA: TGTGCCAGCAGTCTTCAGGGACTAGCGGGAGCAAGAGATACGCAGTATTTT. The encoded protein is CASSLQGLAGARDTQYF.

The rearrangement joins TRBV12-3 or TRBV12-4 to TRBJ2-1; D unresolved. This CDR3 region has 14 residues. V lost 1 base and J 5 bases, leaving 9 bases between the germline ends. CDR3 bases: TGTGCCAGCAGTTTAGAGCAAGCTAACAATGAGCAGTTCTTC. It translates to CASSLEQANNEQFF.

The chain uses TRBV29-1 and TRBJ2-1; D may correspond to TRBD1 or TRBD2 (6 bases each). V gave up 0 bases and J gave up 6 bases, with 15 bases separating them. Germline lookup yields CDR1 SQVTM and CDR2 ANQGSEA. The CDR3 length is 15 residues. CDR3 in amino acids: CSVEDSFWGANEQFF. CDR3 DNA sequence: TGCAGCGTTGAAGACAGTTTTTGGGGGGCCAATGAGCAGTTCTTC.

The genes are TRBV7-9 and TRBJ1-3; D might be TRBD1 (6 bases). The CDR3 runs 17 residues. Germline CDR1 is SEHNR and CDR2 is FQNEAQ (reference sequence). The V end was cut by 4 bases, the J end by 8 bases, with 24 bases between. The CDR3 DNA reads TGTGCCAGCAGCTCCTGGCAGATGACGGGGGCAGGGGACACCATATATTTT. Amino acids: CASSSWQMTGAGDTIYF.

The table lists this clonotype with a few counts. CDR3 coding DNA: TGCAGTGCTAGAGATCTGGGGACTAGCAATGAGCAGTTCTTC. It specifies CSARDLGTSNEQFF. The chain recombines TRBV20-1 with TRBJ2-1, with 8 positions matching TRBD2. This CDR3 is 14 amino acids long. The ends lost 0 bases at V and 6 bases at J; junction bases unmatched: 4. Per germline, CDR1 DFQATT and CDR2 SNEGSKA (reference sequence).

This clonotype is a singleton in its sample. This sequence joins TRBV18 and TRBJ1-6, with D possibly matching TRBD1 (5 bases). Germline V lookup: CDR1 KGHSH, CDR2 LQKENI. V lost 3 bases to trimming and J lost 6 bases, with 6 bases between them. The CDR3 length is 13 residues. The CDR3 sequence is CASSPGTNSPLHF. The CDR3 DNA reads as TGTGCCAGCTCACCCGGGACTAATTCACCCCTCCACTTT.

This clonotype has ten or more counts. DNA for the CDR3: TGTGCCAGCAGCTATCCGGACAAAGAGACCCAGTACTTC. Amino acids: CASSYPDKETQYF. V and J are TRBV5-4 and TRBJ2-5; maybe TRBD1 (5 bases). Germline V CDR1 and CDR2: SGHNT, YYREEE (reference sequence). Trimming took off 3 bases at V and 3 bases at J, with 9 bases between the two ends. The CDR3 is 13 amino acids.

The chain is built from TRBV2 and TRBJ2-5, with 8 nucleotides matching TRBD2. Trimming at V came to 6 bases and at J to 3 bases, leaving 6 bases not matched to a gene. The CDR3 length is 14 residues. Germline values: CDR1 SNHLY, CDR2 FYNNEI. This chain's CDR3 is CASSSGLAKETQYF. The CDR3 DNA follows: TGTGCCAGCAGCTCAGGACTAGCTAAAGAGACCCAGTACTTC.

DNA of the CDR3: TGTGCCAGCAGTGCCACCCTGGATACGCAGTATTTT. Encoded protein: CASSATLDTQYF. V gene TRBV12-3 or TRBV12-4 combines with J gene TRBJ2-3; unclear D gene. This CDR3 contains 12 residues. Trimming left V 5 bases short and J 6 bases short, with 9 bases between.